This T cell receptor (beta chain) was identified in a study of cytomegalovirus exposure and HLA in healthy donors. Using immunoSEQ multiplex PCR, the repertoire was profiled, and TCRdb retains in-frame clones only, with some absent. Here the sample spans 200,000 to 250,000 clones, roughly 84% being singletons. General observations from the study: In vitro work confirmed that a few CMV-associated chains recognize CMV antigens. Reports showed the classifier diagnosing cytomegalovirus status with high specificity and sensitivity.

A word on this clone: Its specificity is not known.

This CDR3 spans 13 amino acids. Germline assignment: CDR1 MNHEY and CDR2 SMNVEV (reference sequence). The junction had 5 bases not matched to a gene; V was cut back by 9 bases and J by 6 bases. J is TRBJ2-2 and V is TRBV27; 9 nucleotides match TRBD2. This clonotype was sampled from a young woman in good health and CMV-seropositive. The source material was PBMCs. CDR3 nucleotide sequence: TGTGCCAGTAGCGGGAGTTGGGCCGGGGAGCTGTTTTTT. Its protein is CASSGSWAGELFF.